The 8 T cell receptor beta chains reported below all come from one sample, sequenced in a study of blood T cell repertoires in COVID-19. Assay: immunoSEQ multiplex PCR; the TCRdb copy retains only in-frame clones and omits some. Among about 330,000 clones, over 70% were seen once, and the ten largest hold around 5%. Sequencing was carried out using PBMCs or T cells enriched from blood (not recorded which). The receptors were gathered from a man aged 25 to 45 who had recovered from COVID-19.

The chain carries TRBV2 and TRBJ1-4, with D tentatively TRBD1 (5 bases). This CDR3 region has 13 residues. V lost 9 bases and J 7 bases, leaving 15 bases between the germline ends. The germline CDR1 and CDR2 sequences are SNHLY and FYNNEI. This chain's CDR3 is CASIRGIGEKLFF. In DNA form, the CDR3 reads TGTGCCAGTATAAGGGGAATCGGTGAAAAACTGTTTTTT.

This clone occurred a few times. The CDR3 is CASSYTGTGTGELFF. CDR3 DNA sequence: TGTGCCAGCAGTTACACCGGGACAGGCACCGGGGAGCTGTTTTTT. The chain joins TRBV6-5 to TRBJ2-2; 8 nucleotides align to TRBD1. This CDR3 is 15 amino acids long. The V segment lost 2 bases and the J segment 4 bases; nucleotides outside the gene matches: 3. Germline V gene lookup returns CDR1 MNHEY and CDR2 SVGAGI.

This chain's CDR3 is CASSESRDSNEKLFF. DNA of the CDR3: TGTGCCAGCAGTGAATCAAGGGACAGTAATGAAAAACTGTTTTTT. The gene calls are TRBV25-1 and TRBJ1-4; 7 bases are shared with TRBD1. The J segment lost 4 bases and the V segment lost 1 base, leaving 3 bases of the junction unmatched. The CDR3 sequence is 15 residues long. CDR1 is MGHDK and CDR2 is SYGVNS in the germline V gene.

The genes are TRBV24-1 and TRBJ2-2; 9 nucleotides align to TRBD1. Per germline, CDR1 KGHDR and CDR2 SFDVKD. J lost 9 bases, V lost 0 bases, and 4 bases had no gene match. This CDR3 spans 15 amino acids. As DNA, the CDR3 is TGTGCCACCAGTGATTTGGGGACAGGGCCCCGGGAGCTGTTTTTT. It translates to CATSDLGTGPRELFF.

V is TRBV13 and J is TRBJ2-3, with 8 bases that match TRBD1. The CDR3 runs 14 residues. CDR1 and CDR2 from the germline V gene are PRHDT and FYEKMQ (reference sequence). V dropped 3 bases and J dropped 1; count of bases not matched to a gene: 0. The CDR3 spells CASSLDRGTDTQYF. The DNA of the CDR3 is TGTGCCAGCAGCTTGGACAGGGGCACAGATACGCAGTATTTT.

This clone has only one observation. The chain combines TRBV5-1 with TRBJ2-2; 7 bases map to TRBD1. V was pared by 6 bases and J by 5 bases, with 7 bases of the junction left unmatched. The CDR3 contains 14 residues. The germline V gene has CDR1 SGHRS and CDR2 YFSETQ. The CDR3 is CASTRDRPTGELFF. CDR3 in DNA: TGCGCCAGCACCAGGGACAGACCTACCGGGGAGCTGTTTTTT.

The chain employs TRBV11-1 and TRBJ2-1; 7 nucleotides line up with TRBD1. CDR1 and CDR2 (germline): SGHAT, FQDESV (reference sequence). The CDR3 is made up of 14 amino acids. The trim removed 5 bases at V and 9 bases at J, leaving 10 bases unmatched. CDR3 loop: CASSTEGAWVEQFF. DNA of the CDR3: TGTGCCAGCAGCACAGAGGGGGCCTGGGTTGAGCAGTTCTTC.

This chain uses TRBV18 with TRBJ1-6; the D gene is possibly TRBD1 (6 bases). Germline assignment: CDR1 KGHSH and CDR2 LQKENI. V was pared by 4 bases and J by 8 bases, with 18 bases between. The CDR3 extends over 16 amino acids. The CDR3 coding sequence is TGTGCCAGCTCACGCGTATCAGGGGCCGTAGATTCACCCCTCCACTTT. It is translated as CASSRVSGAVDSPLHF.